Listed below are T cell receptor beta chains from one sample, sequenced in a study of response to subunit inactivated influenza vaccine. TCRdb processed the RT-PCR reads anew with MiXCR; each CDR3 protein has one entry. The data contain roughly 700,000 distinct CDR3 sequences, about 15% of them seen just once; the ten biggest clones take up 5.5% to 7%. The source material was PBMCs from blood, sampled approximately 15 days before vaccination. The receptors derive from a man aged 50 to 60 who received an inactivated influenza vaccine. Both conserved end residues are part of each CDR3.

V gene	J gene	CDR3 protein
TRBV3-1	TRBJ1-4	CASSRGATNEKLFF
TRBV4-1	TRBJ1-2	CASSQEEGVGYGYTF
TRBV30	TRBJ2-7	CAWSTRLAGYEQYF
TRBV30	TRBJ2-1	CAWSVRLAGPYNEQFF
TRBV20-1	TRBJ1-2	CSAYSATSPSNYGYTF
TRBV7-9	TRBJ2-7	CASSFKGGLAGSYEQYF
TRBV10-3	TRBJ2-7	CAISESSWVGADF
TRBV20-1	TRBJ2-1	CSVIRGSGNEQFF
TRBV20-1	TRBJ1-1	CSARDMGFGTEAFF
TRBV10-3	TRBJ2-1	CAISESLTGGRNEQFF
TRBV28	TRBJ2-1	CASNQIAGGYNEQFF
TRBV10-3	TRBJ2-7	CAIRGLAFPYEQYF
TRBV7-8	TRBJ2-6	CASSSKEGAGVGSGANVLTF
TRBV5-1	TRBJ1-1	CASSIEGLTGTEAFF
TRBV12-3/TRBV12-4	TRBJ2-2	CASSFRTGGTGELFF
TRBV5-1	TRBJ2-3	CASSSRASGTDTQYF
TRBV6-5	TRBJ2-1	CASSYSAGGLVSEQFF
TRBV7-8	TRBJ1-4	CASSPLQGARANEKLFF
TRBV15	TRBJ2-5	CATSRGTGLQETQYF
TRBV6-1	TRBJ2-5	CASSELAGIQETQYF
TRBV4-3	TRBJ1-2	CASSQDLGVFGYGYTF
TRBV15	TRBJ2-1	CATSRGSLDEQFF